Each of the 18 T cell receptor beta chains below was sequenced from the same sample in a study of T cell changes during pregnancy in multiple sclerosis. Repertoires were generated with immunoSEQ multiplex PCR, while TCRdb's copy carries only in-frame clones and drops some. The sample holds 90,000 to 100,000 clones, approximately 95% seen once. Specimen: peripheral blood, collected in the first trimester of pregnancy. The receptors shown here come from a female donor with multiple sclerosis, enrolled in a pregnancy study.

This clone was counted once. The rearrangement links TRBV2 to TRBJ1-1, with 7 bases matching TRBD1. This CDR3 contains 14 residues. V shed 4 bases, J shed 6 bases, and the junction held 8 bases outside the gene matches. CDR1 and CDR2 (germline): SNHLY, FYNNEI. Here the CDR3 reads CASSGLGGGAEAFF. The CDR3 nucleotides read TGTGCCAGCAGTGGTTTAGGGGGCGGGGCTGAAGCTTTCTTT.

This clone was seen ten or more times. V is TRBV30 and J is TRBJ1-4; D is perhaps TRBD1 (5 bases). Looked up from germline, CDR1 is GTSNPN and CDR2 is SVGIG (reference sequence). The CDR3 totals 13 residues. V was clipped by 4 bases and J by 5 bases, with 11 bases between them. The CDR3 DNA follows: TGTGCCTGGACAGGGAGGTGGAATGAAAAACTGTTTTTT. It translates to CAWTGRWNEKLFF.

The V call is TRBV19, the J call TRBJ1-4; D remains unclear. This CDR3 is built from 12 residues. Trimming pared 5 bases from V and 5 bases from J, leaving 6 bases between. CDR1 is LNHDA and CDR2 is SQIVND in the germline V gene (reference sequence). This CDR3 is CASSPSNEKLFF. The CDR3 DNA follows: TGTGCCAGTAGTCCCTCGAATGAAAAACTGTTTTTT. The full variable domain, with the rest looked up from reference TRBV19 and TRBJ1-4, is DGGITQSPKYLFRKEGQNVTLSCEQNLNHDAMYWYRQDPGQGLRLIYYSQIVNDFQKGDIAEGYSVSREKKESFPLTVTSAQKNPTAFYLCASSPSNEKLFFGSGTQLSVL.

The gene calls are TRBV9 and TRBJ2-3; D gene unclear. V shed 0 bases and J shed 0 bases, with 8 bases lying between them. This CDR3 is built from 15 residues. Germline V lookup: CDR1 SGDLS, CDR2 YYNGEE. This CDR3 is CASSVGSTSTDTQYF. The CDR3 nucleotides read TGTGCCAGCAGCGTAGGGTCTACTAGCACAGATACGCAGTATTTT.

This sequence joins TRBV6-6 and TRBJ2-1, with D unresolved. Per germline, CDR1 MNHNY and CDR2 SVGAGI (reference sequence). The V end lost 6 bases, the J end lost 0 bases, and 12 bases lay between the germline ends. The CDR3 spans 15 residues. Here the CDR3 reads CASRTQTSSYNEQFF. CDR3 DNA: TGTGCCAGCAGGACACAGACGAGCTCCTACAATGAGCAGTTCTTC.

The CDR3 here is CASSVLAGLNEKLFF. The CDR3 region has the DNA TGTGCCAGCAGCGTACTGGCAGGCCTTAATGAAAAACTGTTTTTT. The chain has TRBV9 and TRBJ1-4; D remains unclear. The CDR3 is 15 amino acids. V lost 1 base and J 4 bases, leaving 11 bases between the germline ends. Per germline, CDR1 SGDLS and CDR2 YYNGEE.

This chain links TRBV12-5 with TRBJ2-1; 9 positions match TRBD1. The CDR3 is 14 residues long. Germline CDR1 reads LGHNT; CDR2 reads FRNRAP. The V gene end was trimmed by 6 bases and the J gene end by 9 bases; junction bases not matched to a gene: 9. CDR3 region: CASGPNRGPGEQFF. DNA of the CDR3: TGTGCTAGTGGCCCCAACAGGGGGCCTGGTGAGCAGTTCTTC.

V gene TRBV11-2 combines with J gene TRBJ2-5; no firm D call. CDR1 and CDR2 from the germline V gene are SGHAT and FQNNGV. Trimming shortened V by 4 bases and J by 5 bases, and 14 bases separated the two germline ends. This CDR3 region has 14 residues. In DNA form, the CDR3 reads TGTGCCAGCAGCTCCCCCCGAACAACCGAGACCCAGTACTTC. Its protein product is CASSSPRTTETQYF.

The table lists this clone with a count of one. V gene TRBV25-1 combines with J gene TRBJ1-6; perhaps TRBD1 as D (5 bases). CDR1 and CDR2 (germline): MGHDK, SYGVNS. The CDR3 extends over 15 amino acids. Trimming cost V 3 bases and J 9 bases, with 15 bases left between them. As DNA, the CDR3 is TGTGCCAGCAGTGACCTCGGAGGGGTAGGTTCACCCCTCCACTTT. Protein product: CASSDLGGVGSPLHF.

The chain uses TRBV9 and TRBJ2-3; TRBD2 agrees at 8 bases. V was clipped by 0 bases and J by 1 base; unmatched bases: 10. The CDR3 loop spans 18 amino acids. Germline CDR1 is SGDLS and CDR2 is YYNGEE. CDR3 nucleotide sequence: TGTGCCAGCAGCGTAGGACCCGGGGGGGCCGGGGGCACAGATACGCAGTATTTT. Its protein product is CASSVGPGGAGGTDTQYF.

The chain links TRBV5-4 to TRBJ2-5, with a possible D match to TRBD2 (5 bases). Germline values: CDR1 SGHNT, CDR2 YYREEE (reference sequence). The germline V and J ends were trimmed by 4 bases and 1 base, with 14 bases remaining between them. The CDR3 loop spans 15 amino acids. DNA of the CDR3: TGTGCCAGCAGCCCCAGTGGCGGGCCCCAAGAGACCCAGTACTTC. Protein: CASSPSGGPQETQYF.

The V and J genes are TRBV29-1 and TRBJ2-3; 9 bases are a match to TRBD2. CDR1 and CDR2 from the germline V gene are SQVTM and ANQGSEA. The V segment lost 7 bases and the J segment 4 bases; nucleotides outside the gene matches: 9. This CDR3 has 14 amino acids. CDR3 sequence: CSAGGGGAADTQYF. CDR3 bases: TGCAGCGCCGGCGGCGGGGGGGCCGCAGATACGCAGTATTTT.

The CDR3 region has the DNA TGTGCCAGCTCACCAGGGACAGGGGGGAACACTGAAGCTTTCTTT. Translation: CASSPGTGGNTEAFF. The chain recombines TRBV18 with TRBJ1-1, with 11 bases lining up with TRBD1. The CDR3 is 15 amino acids. Germline V gene lookup returns CDR1 KGHSH and CDR2 LQKENI. V shed 2 bases and J 1 base; nucleotides not matched to a gene: 0.

Only one count was recorded for this clone. J is TRBJ1-1 and V is TRBV19; TRBD1 matches 8 bases. The CDR3 loop spans 13 amino acids. The V gene end was trimmed by 5 bases and the J gene end by 8 bases; junction bases not matched to a gene: 7. The germline gives CDR1 LNHDA, CDR2 SQIVND (reference sequence). The CDR3 protein is CASSGTGGAEAFF. CDR3 coding DNA: TGTGCCAGTAGTGGGACAGGAGGAGCGGAAGCTTTCTTT.

The V and J genes are TRBV19 and TRBJ2-1; perhaps TRBD2 as D (6 bases). Germline CDR1 LNHDA, CDR2 SQIVND (reference sequence). Trimming stripped 5 bases from V and 3 bases from J, with 11 bases between. This CDR3 has 14 residues. Here the CDR3 DNA reads TGTGCCAGTAGTCGGAGCGGGTACTACAATGAGCAGTTCTTC. Translation gives CASSRSGYYNEQFF.

V is TRBV23-1 and J is TRBJ2-7, with D perhaps TRBD2 (6 bases). TRBV23-1 is labeled an ORF, and its function is uncertain. V was clipped by 7 bases and J by 5 bases, with 24 bases between them. CDR3 size: 16 residues. DNA of the CDR3: TGCGCCAGCAATCCCCCCTGGCGCCTGGAGGGCCACGAGCAGTACTTC. It specifies CASNPPWRLEGHEQYF.

The chain is built from TRBV4-1 and TRBJ2-7; maybe TRBD1 (5 bases). The V end lost 3 bases, the J end lost 3 bases, and 12 bases lay between the germline ends. This CDR3 contains 14 residues. Per the germline V gene, CDR1 is MGHRA and CDR2 is YSYEKL. CDR3 loop: CASSHFQGYYEQYF. The CDR3 nucleotides are TGCGCCAGCAGCCATTTTCAGGGTTACTACGAGCAGTACTTC.

This clone was found once. The rearrangement uses TRBV7-9 and TRBJ2-1; no firm D call. Germline lookup yields CDR1 SEHNR and CDR2 FQNEAQ (reference sequence). CDR3 length: 12 residues. The V and J ends lost 5 bases and 10 bases respectively, with 12 bases between them. This CDR3 is CASSRNLEEQFF. In nucleotides, the CDR3 is TGTGCCAGCAGCCGTAATTTAGAGGAGCAGTTCTTC.